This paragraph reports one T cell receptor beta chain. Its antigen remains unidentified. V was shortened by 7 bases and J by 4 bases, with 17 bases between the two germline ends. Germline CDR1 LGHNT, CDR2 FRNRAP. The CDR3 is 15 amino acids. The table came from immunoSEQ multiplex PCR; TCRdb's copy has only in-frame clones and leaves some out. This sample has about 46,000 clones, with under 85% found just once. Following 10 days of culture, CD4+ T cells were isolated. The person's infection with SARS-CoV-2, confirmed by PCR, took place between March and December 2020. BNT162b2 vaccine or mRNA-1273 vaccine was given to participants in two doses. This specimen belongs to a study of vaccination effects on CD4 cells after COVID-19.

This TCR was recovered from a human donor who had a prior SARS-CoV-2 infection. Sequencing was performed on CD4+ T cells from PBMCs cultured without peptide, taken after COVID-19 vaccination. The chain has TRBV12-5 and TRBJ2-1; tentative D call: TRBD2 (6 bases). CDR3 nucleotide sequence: TGTGCTAGTGCCCTCGGGGCGGGAACTTACAATGAGCAGTTCTTC. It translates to CASALGAGTYNEQFF. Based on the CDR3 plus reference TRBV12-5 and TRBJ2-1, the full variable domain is DARVTQTPRHKVTEMGQEVTMRCQPILGHNTVFWYRQTMMQGLELLAYFRNRAPLDDSGMPKDRFSAEMPDATLATLKIQPSEPRDSAVYFCASALGAGTYNEQFFGPGTRLTVL.